The present entry profiles one T cell receptor (beta chain) with its context. The entry originates in a study of T-cell reconstitution after alpha-beta-depleted transplantation in children. Unique molecular identifiers featured in how the TCRbeta library was prepared. TCRdb reprocessed the PCR reads with MiXCR, giving one entry per CDR3 protein. The sample yields about half a million distinct CDR3 sequences, under 15% seen once. CDR3 length equals 16 residues. V was pared by 4 bases and J by 3 bases, with 7 bases of the junction left unmatched. Germline assignment: CDR1 GTSNPN and CDR2 SVGIG (reference sequence).

This chain links TRBV30 with TRBJ2-6, with 9 bases identical to TRBD1. The sequencing used PBMCs from the stem cell graft donor, collected from the stem cell graft. This TCR derives from a human donor who donated a stem cell graft to a child with combined immunodeficiency. This CDR3 reads CAWTRQGVGGANVLTF. CDR3 nucleotide sequence: TGTGCCTGGACGAGACAGGGGGTCGGTGGGGCCAACGTCCTGACTTTC.